The rows below give T cell receptor beta chains drawn from one sample of a study of shared clonotypes between healthy human individuals. The table came from immunoSEQ multiplex PCR; TCRdb's copy has only in-frame clones and leaves some out. The sample lists fewer than 400,000 clones, around 74% occurring once. Input material: memory CD4+ T cells sorted from blood. The receptors come from a man between 25 and 39 years old in good health. CDR3s leave out the opening cysteine and the closing phenylalanine or tryptophan. The D gene is left open where the match is weak.

d_call v_call cdr3_aa
TRBD1 TRBV18 ASSPGQQNYGYT
NA TRBV2 ASREQGPLYTEAF
TRBD2 TRBV6-4 ASSSGNNNEQF
NA TRBV4-1 ASSQDVALKTGNQETQY
NA TRBV28 ASSFGGSSANYGYT
TRBD1 TRBV29-1 SLRQGALADTQY
NA TRBV7-2 ASSRGGAEITDTQY
NA TRBV2 ASSLSPAYEQY
TRBD1 TRBV5-1 ASSKDRGLAGELF
NA TRBV14 ASSLGTAVFQETQY
NA TRBV20-1 SARDVEGYT
NA TRBV9 ASSVEPSWGYEQY
NA TRBV29-1 SGQRGTGIATDTQY
NA TRBV27 ASSSSTYEQY
NA TRBV18 ASSPRAGGDEQF
NA TRBV7-6 ASSFQGDTQY
NA TRBV5-1 ASSPDIPLQETQY
TRBD1 TRBV28 ASRKQGFYGYT
TRBD2 TRBV27 ASMLHPGLAGGLDIQY
TRBD2 TRBV27 ASSVISGTSSYNEQF
NA TRBV28 ASSPLRREQY
TRBD2 TRBV5-1 ASSLLAGDGYNEQF
NA TRBV2 ASSEVRDDYSYNEQF
TRBD2 TRBV29-1 SVLAGPTGELF
TRBD2 TRBV7-2 ASSFWGGHQETQY
NA TRBV18 ASSPTDRNTIY
TRBD1 TRBV27 ASSLVGGGGYGYT